These T cell receptor beta chains were read from a single sample in a study of shared clonotypes between healthy human individuals. Some clones are missing from TCRdb's copy, which holds only in-frame ones; the method was immunoSEQ multiplex PCR. The sample shows over 2 million clones, roughly 90% of them seen only once. Source material: naive CD4+ T cells from PBMCs. The receptor source for this set is a man aged 18 to 35 in good health. Some clones in this sample may be carry-over from other donors' samples. Each CDR3 is given without its conserved first and last residue. Size tells how often a clone was seen (once, few, many) or the class of an expanded clone, and some rows leave it out.

v_call	clone_size	j_call	cdr3_aa
TRBV5-1	NA	TRBJ1-5	ASSLYSGQPQH
TRBV2	NA	TRBJ2-5	ASSRWETQY
TRBV7-2	NA	TRBJ1-5	ASSLGGGWQPQH
TRBV9	NA	TRBJ2-7	ASSVSAGGAAYEQY
TRBV5-1	NA	TRBJ2-1	ASSPGVDRHEQF
TRBV27	NA	TRBJ2-3	ASSSLAGARTDTQY
TRBV2	NA	TRBJ2-1	ASSGPGLAGGLSYNEQF
TRBV11-2	NA	TRBJ2-1	ASSLGNYNEQF
TRBV20-1	NA	TRBJ2-4	SAVQSIQY
TRBV11-1	NA	TRBJ2-1	ASSLGGSVPSVDEQF
TRBV18	NA	TRBJ1-1	ASSGGSKNTEAF
TRBV5-1	NA	TRBJ2-5	ASSLGAGASWETQY
TRBV28	few	TRBJ1-2	ASSFLGPGYT
TRBV7-2	NA	TRBJ2-1	ASSLGAGTYNEQF
TRBV28	NA	TRBJ2-7	ASSLQGGFYEQY
TRBV7-6	NA	TRBJ2-3	ASSSAGTPDTQY
TRBV27	NA	TRBJ1-5	ASSPGQGNNQPQH
TRBV25-1	few	TRBJ1-5	ASSEFTNQPQH
TRBV5-1	NA	TRBJ2-2	ASSISGTDNTGELF
TRBV7-9	NA	TRBJ2-7	ASGPYTGASEQY
TRBV6-5	NA	TRBJ1-2	ASSLDSRKGYT
TRBV5-1	NA	TRBJ2-7	ASSLGAQGVSYEQY
TRBV27	NA	TRBJ2-6	ASSAWGAGANVLT
TRBV7-2	NA	TRBJ2-1	ASSSPSSEYNEQF
TRBV5-1	NA	TRBJ2-1	ASNGPTHYNEQF
TRBV28	NA	TRBJ2-5	ASRRGDSQETQY
TRBV7-3	NA	TRBJ2-1	ASSLIGGVSYNEQF
TRBV6-1	NA	TRBJ1-1	ASGLWNTEAF